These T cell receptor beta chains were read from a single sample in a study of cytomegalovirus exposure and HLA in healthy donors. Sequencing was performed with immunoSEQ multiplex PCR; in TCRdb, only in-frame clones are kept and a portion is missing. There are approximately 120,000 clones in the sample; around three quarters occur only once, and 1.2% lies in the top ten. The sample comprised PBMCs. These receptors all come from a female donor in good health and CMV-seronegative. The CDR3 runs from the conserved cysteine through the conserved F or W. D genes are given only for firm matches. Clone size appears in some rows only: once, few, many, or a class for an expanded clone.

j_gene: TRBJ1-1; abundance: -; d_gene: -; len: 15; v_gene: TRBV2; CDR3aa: CASSGVAGENTEAFF; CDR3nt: TGTGCCAGCAGTGGGGTGGCAGGGGAGAACACTGAAGCTTTCTTT
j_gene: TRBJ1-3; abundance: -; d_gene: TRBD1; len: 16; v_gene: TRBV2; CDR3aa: CASSAPLDRPGNTIYF; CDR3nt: TGTGCCAGCAGTGCACCCCTGGACAGGCCTGGAAACACCATATATTTT
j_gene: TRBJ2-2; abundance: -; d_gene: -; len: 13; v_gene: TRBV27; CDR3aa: CASRQVGTGELFF; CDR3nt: TGTGCCAGCAGACAGGTCGGCACCGGGGAGCTGTTTTTT
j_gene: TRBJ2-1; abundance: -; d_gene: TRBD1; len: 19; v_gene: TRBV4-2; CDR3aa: CASSQDDDSWTGKINEQFF; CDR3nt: TGTGCCAGCAGCCAAGATGACGATTCGTGGACAGGGAAGATCAATGAGCAGTTCTTC
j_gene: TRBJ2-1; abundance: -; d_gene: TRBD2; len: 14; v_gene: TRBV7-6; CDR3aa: CASSLRGGLNEQFF; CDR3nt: TGTGCCAGCAGCTTACGGGGGGGCCTTAATGAGCAGTTCTTC
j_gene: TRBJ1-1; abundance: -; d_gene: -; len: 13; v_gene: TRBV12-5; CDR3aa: CASGLVPPGEAFF; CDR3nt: TGTGCTAGTGGTTTGGTACCGCCTGGCGAAGCTTTCTTT
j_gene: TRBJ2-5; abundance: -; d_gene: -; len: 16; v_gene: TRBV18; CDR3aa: CASSPQGGNGGETQYF; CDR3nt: TGTGCCAGCTCACCGCAGGGGGGAAATGGAGGAGAGACCCAGTACTTC
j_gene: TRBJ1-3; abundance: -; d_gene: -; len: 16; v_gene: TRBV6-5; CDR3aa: CASSYSGQGNGNTIYF; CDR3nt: TGTGCCAGCAGTTACTCGGGTCAGGGAAACGGAAACACCATATATTTT
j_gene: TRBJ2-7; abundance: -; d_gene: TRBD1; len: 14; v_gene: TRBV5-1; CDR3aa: CASTRQGDLYEQYF; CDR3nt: TGCGCCAGCACAAGACAGGGAGACCTTTACGAGCAGTACTTC
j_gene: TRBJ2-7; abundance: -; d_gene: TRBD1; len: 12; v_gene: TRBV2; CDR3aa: CATTTGYDEQYF; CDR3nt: TGTGCCACTACGACAGGGTACGACGAGCAGTACTTC
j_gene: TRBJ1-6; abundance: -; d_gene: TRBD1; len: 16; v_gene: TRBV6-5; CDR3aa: CASSYSGTGGTSPLHF; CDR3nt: TGTGCCAGCAGTTACTCGGGGACAGGGGGCACTTCACCCCTCCACTTT
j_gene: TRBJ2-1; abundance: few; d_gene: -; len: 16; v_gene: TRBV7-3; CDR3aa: CASSPTRAGAHNEQFF; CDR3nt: TGTGCCAGCAGCCCCACCCGCGCGGGGGCCCACAATGAGCAGTTCTTC
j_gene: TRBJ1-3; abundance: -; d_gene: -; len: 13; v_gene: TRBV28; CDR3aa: CASSLYRPNTIYF; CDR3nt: TGTGCCAGCAGTTTGTACAGGCCGAACACCATATATTTT
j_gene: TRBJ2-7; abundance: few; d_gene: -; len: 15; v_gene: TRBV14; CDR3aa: CASSQGLGENYEQYF; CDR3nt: TGTGCCAGCAGCCAAGGTTTAGGGGAAAATTACGAGCAGTACTTC
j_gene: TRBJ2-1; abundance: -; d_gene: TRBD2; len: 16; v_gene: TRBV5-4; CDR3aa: CASSSGGGGQYNEQFF; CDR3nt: TGTGCCAGCAGCTCGGGAGGGGGGGGCCAATACAATGAGCAGTTCTTC
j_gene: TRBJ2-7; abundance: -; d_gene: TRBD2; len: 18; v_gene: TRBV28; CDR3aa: CASSQTGTRGRNFLKQYF; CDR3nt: TGTGCCAGCAGTCAAACCGGGACTCGCGGGAGGAATTTCCTCAAGCAGTACTTC
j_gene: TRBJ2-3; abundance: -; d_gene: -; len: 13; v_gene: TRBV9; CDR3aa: CASSALLTDTQYF; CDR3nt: TGTGCCAGCAGCGCTCTTCTCACAGATACGCAGTATTTT
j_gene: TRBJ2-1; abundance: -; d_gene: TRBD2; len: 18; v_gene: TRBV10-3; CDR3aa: CAISGTMAGGGWMGEQFF; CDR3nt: TGTGCCATCAGTGGGACCATGGCGGGGGGGGGTTGGATGGGTGAGCAGTTCTTC
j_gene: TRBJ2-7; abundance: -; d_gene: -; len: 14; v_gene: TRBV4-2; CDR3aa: CASSQARGTYEQYF; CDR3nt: TGTGCCAGCAGCCAAGCCAGGGGTACCTACGAGCAGTACTTC
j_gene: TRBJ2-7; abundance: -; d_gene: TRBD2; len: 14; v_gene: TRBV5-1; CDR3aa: CASGPSGVSYEQYF; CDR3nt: TGCGCCAGCGGGCCTAGCGGCGTCTCCTACGAGCAGTACTTC
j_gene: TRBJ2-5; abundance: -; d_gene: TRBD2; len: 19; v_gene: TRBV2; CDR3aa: CASSEARLAGVQGQETQYF; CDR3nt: TGTGCCAGCAGTGAAGCGCGACTAGCGGGAGTCCAGGGGCAAGAGACCCAGTACTTC
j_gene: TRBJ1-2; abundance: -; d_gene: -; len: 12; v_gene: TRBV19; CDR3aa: CATRGGLYGYTF; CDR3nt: TGTGCCACTCGGGGAGGGTTGTACGGCTACACCTTC
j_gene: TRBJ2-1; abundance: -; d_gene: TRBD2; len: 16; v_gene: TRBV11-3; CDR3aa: CASSVGTSGGRNEQFF; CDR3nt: TGTGCCAGCAGCGTTGGGACTAGCGGGGGAAGGAATGAGCAGTTCTTC
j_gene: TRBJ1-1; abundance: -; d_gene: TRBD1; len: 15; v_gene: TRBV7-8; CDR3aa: CASSYQGDLRTEAFF; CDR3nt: TGTGCCAGCAGCTACCAGGGGGACCTTAGAACTGAAGCTTTCTTT
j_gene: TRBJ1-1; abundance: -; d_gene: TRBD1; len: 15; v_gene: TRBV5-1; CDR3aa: CASSNWGQKNTEAFF; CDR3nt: TGCGCCAGCAGCAATTGGGGACAGAAGAACACTGAAGCTTTCTTT
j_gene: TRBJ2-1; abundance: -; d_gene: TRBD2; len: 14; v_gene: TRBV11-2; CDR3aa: CASAPSGSYNEQFF; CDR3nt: TGTGCCAGCGCCCCCAGCGGGAGCTACAATGAGCAGTTCTTC
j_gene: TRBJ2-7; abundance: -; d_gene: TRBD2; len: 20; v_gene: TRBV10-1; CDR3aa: CASSGPGNRGTSGSSYEQYF; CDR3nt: TGCGCCAGCAGCGGACCGGGCAACAGGGGGACTAGCGGGAGCTCCTACGAGCAGTACTTC
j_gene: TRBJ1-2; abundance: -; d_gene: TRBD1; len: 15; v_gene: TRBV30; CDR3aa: CAWSVGLNRGYGYTF; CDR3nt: TGTGCCTGGAGTGTAGGGCTTAACAGGGGGTATGGCTACACCTTC
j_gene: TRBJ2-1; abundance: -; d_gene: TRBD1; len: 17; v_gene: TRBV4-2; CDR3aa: CASSQDKRQGSYNEQFF; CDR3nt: TGTGCCAGCAGCCAGGATAAGCGACAGGGAAGCTACAATGAGCAGTTCTTC
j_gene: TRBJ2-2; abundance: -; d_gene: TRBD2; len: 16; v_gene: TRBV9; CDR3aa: CASSGFEAGEGGELFF; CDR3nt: TGTGCCAGCAGCGGCTTTGAAGCGGGAGAAGGCGGGGAGCTGTTTTTT
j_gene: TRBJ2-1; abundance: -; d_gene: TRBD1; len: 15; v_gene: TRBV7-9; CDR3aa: CASSYDAGGWGEQFF; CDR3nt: TGTGCCAGCAGCTACGACGCAGGGGGTTGGGGTGAGCAGTTCTTC
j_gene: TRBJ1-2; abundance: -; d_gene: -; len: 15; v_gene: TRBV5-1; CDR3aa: CASSLAQPYSGGYTF; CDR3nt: TGCGCCAGCAGCTTGGCCCAGCCCTACTCGGGTGGCTACACCTTC
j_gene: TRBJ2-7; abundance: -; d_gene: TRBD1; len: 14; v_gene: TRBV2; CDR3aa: CASSRTGVTYEQYF; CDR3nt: TGTGCCAGCAGTCGGACAGGGGTTACCTACGAGCAGTACTTC
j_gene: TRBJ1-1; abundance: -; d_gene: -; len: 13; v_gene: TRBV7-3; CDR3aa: CASSLWANTEAFF; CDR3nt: TGTGCCAGCAGCTTATGGGCGAACACTGAAGCTTTCTTT
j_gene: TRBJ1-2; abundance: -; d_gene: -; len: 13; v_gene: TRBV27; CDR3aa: CASSPMGPYGYTF; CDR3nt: TGTGCCAGCAGCCCCATGGGCCCCTATGGCTACACCTTC
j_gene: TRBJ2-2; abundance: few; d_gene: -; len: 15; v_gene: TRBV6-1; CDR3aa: CASSDLGANTGELFF; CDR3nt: TGTGCCAGCAGTGATCTGGGCGCGAACACCGGGGAGCTGTTTTTT
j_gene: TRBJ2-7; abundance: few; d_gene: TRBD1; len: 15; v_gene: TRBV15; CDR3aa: CATSKDRVKFYEQYF; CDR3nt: TGTGCCACCAGCAAAGACAGGGTGAAATTCTACGAGCAGTACTTC
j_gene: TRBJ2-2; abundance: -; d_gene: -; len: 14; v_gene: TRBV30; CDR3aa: CAWRADRNTGELFF; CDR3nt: TGTGCCTGGAGGGCGGACAGGAACACCGGGGAGCTGTTTTTT
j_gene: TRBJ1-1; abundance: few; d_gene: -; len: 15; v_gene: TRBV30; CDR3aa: CAWSSLSGRATEAFF; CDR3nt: TGTGCCTGGAGTTCACTCTCAGGGAGGGCCACTGAAGCTTTCTTT
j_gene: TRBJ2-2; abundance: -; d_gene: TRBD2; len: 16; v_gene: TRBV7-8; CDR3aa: CASSLVGGRGTGELFF; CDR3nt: TGTGCCAGCAGCTTAGTAGGCGGGAGGGGAACCGGGGAGCTGTTTTTT
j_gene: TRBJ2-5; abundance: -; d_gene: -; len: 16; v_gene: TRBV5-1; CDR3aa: CASSGTGTTGGETQYF; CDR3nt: TGCGCCAGCAGCGGAACCGGGACTACAGGGGGGGAGACCCAGTACTTC
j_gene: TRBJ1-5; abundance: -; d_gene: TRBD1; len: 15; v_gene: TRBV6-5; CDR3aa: CASSRDRGSNQPQHF; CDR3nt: TGTGCCAGCAGCCGCGACAGGGGCAGCAATCAGCCCCAGCATTTT
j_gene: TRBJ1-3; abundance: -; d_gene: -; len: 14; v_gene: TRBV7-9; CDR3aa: CASSPREYGNTIYF; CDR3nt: TGTGCCAGCAGCCCCCGGGAGTATGGAAACACCATATATTTT
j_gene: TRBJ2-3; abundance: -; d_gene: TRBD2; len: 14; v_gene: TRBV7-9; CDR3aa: CASSLLAGADTQYF; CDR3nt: TGTGCCAGCAGCCTACTAGCGGGAGCAGATACGCAGTATTTT
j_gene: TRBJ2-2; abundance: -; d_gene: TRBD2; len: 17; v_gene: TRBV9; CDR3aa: CASSVGGGLANTGELFF; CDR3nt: TGTGCCAGCAGCGTTGGTGGCGGACTAGCGAACACCGGGGAGCTGTTTTTT
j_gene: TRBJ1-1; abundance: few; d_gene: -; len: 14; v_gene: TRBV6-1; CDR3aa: CASSPGRRNTEAFF; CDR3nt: TGTGCCAGCAGCCCCGGAAGGAGGAACACTGAAGCTTTCTTT
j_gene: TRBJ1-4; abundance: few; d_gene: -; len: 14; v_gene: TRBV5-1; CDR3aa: CASSEGATNEKLFF; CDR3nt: TGCGCCAGCAGCGAGGGTGCAACTAATGAAAAACTGTTTTTT
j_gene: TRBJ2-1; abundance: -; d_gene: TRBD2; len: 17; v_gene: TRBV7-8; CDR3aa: CASSLGLLAGAYNEQFF; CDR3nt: TGTGCCAGCAGCTTAGGGTTACTAGCGGGGGCCTACAATGAGCAGTTCTTC
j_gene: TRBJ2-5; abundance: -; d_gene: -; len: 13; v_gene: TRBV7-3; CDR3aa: CASSLYPGETQYF; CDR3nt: TGTGCCAGCAGCTTATACCCGGGGGAGACCCAGTACTTC
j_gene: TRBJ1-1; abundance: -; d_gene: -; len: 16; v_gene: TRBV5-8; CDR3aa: CASSLVWGLQNTEAFF; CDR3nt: TGTGCCAGCAGCTTGGTTTGGGGGCTACAGAACACTGAAGCTTTCTTT
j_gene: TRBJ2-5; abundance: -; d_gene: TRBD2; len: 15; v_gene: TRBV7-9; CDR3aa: CASRPREGRGETQYF; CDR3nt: TGTGCCAGCAGGCCCCGGGAGGGCCGGGGGGAGACCCAGTACTTC
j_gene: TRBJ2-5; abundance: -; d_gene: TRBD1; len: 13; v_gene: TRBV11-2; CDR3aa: CASRWTGGETQYF; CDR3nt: TGTGCCAGCAGATGGACAGGGGGAGAGACCCAGTACTTC
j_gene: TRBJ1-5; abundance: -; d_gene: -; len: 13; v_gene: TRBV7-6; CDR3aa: CASSPVGGQPQHF; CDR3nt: TGTGCCAGCAGCCCAGTTGGAGGTCAGCCCCAGCATTTT
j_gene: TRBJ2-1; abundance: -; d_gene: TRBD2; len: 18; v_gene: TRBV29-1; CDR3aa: CSFPGSFPLAGVHNEQFF; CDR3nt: TGCAGCTTTCCAGGATCGTTTCCACTAGCGGGAGTTCACAATGAGCAGTTCTTC
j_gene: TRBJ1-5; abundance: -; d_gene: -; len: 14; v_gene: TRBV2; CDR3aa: CASSETYSNQPQHF; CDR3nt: TGTGCCAGCAGCGAAACCTATAGCAATCAGCCCCAGCATTTT
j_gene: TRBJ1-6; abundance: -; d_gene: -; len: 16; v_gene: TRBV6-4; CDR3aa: CASRPEGRLGNSPLHF; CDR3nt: TGTGCCAGCAGACCCGAGGGGAGGTTAGGTAATTCACCCCTCCACTTT
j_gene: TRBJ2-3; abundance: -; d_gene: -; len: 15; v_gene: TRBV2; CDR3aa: CASSEAGTSTDTQYF; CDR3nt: TGTGCCAGCAGTGAAGCCGGGACTAGCACAGATACGCAGTATTTT